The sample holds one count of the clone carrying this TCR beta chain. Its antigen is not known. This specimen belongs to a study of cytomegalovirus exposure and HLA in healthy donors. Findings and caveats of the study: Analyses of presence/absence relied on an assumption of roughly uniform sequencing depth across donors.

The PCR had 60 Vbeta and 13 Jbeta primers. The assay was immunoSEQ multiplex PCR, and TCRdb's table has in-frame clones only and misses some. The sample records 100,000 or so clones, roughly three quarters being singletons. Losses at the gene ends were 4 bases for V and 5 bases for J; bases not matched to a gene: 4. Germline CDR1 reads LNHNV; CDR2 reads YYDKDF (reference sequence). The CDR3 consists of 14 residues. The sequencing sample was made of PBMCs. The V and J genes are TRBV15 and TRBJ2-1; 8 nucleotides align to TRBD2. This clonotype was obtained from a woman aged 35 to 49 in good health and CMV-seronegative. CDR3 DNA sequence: TGTGCCACCAGCATGCGGGGGGTGCACAATGAGCAGTTCTTC. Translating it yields CATSMRGVHNEQFF. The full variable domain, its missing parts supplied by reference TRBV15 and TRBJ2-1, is DAMVIQNPRYQVTQFGKPVTLSCSQTLNHNVMYWYQQKSSQAPKLLFHYYDKDFNNEADTPDNFQSRRPNTSFCFLDIRSPGLGDTAMYLCATSMRGVHNEQFFGPGTRLTVL.